The rows below give T cell receptor beta chains drawn from one sample of a study of cytomegalovirus exposure and HLA in healthy donors. Clones were sequenced by immunoSEQ multiplex PCR, and TCRdb holds only the in-frame ones, with some missing. The sample lists 160,000 or so clones, approximately 77% occurring once. Sequenced sample: PBMCs. All receptors come from a man aged 30 to 39 in good health and CMV-seropositive. Each CDR3 is given with its conserved first and last residue. Fields, in order: D gene, J gene, clone size, CDR3 length, V gene, CDR3 DNA, CDR3 protein. The D gene is left open where the match is weak. Not every row has a clone size; where given, it reads once, few, many or a size class.

. TRBJ1-2 few 12 TRBV28 TGTGCCAGCAGTTTCCCGGGGGATGGCTACACCTTC CASSFPGDGYTF
TRBD1 TRBJ1-4 . 14 TRBV5-4 TGTGCCAGCAGTCAACAGGGGGCGCGGGAAAAACTGTTTTTT CASSQQGAREKLFF
. TRBJ2-7 . 16 TRBV11-2 TGTGCCAGCAGCCCCCTGGCGGGGGCGGGTTCCTACGAGCAGTACTTC CASSPLAGAGSYEQYF
TRBD2 TRBJ2-1 . 14 TRBV5-1 TGCGCCAGCAAATCGTCGAGCGGGGGAAATGCGCAGTTCTTC CASKSSSGGNAQFF
. TRBJ1-6 . 17 TRBV10-3 TGTGCCATCAGTTCTAGTACCCTGAGCTCCTATAATTCACCCCTCCACTTT CAISSSTLSSYNSPLHF
TRBD1 TRBJ2-7 once 15 TRBV29-1 TGCAGCGTCAAGAACACCGGGACAGGGAAGTACGAGCAGTACTTC CSVKNTGTGKYEQYF
. TRBJ1-4 . 16 TRBV7-9 TGTGCCAGCAGCTCCCGGGACGAGGGACTAAGAGAAAAACTGTTTTTT CASSSRDEGLREKLFF
TRBD2 TRBJ2-2 . 15 TRBV9 TGTGCCAGCAGCCCGCCAGCGGGAGCAACCGGGGAGCTGTTTTTT CASSPPAGATGELFF
. TRBJ2-3 once 16 TRBV4-1 TGCGCCAGCAGCCAAGTTCAGGGGATCGGCACAGATACGCAGTATTTT CASSQVQGIGTDTQYF
TRBD1 TRBJ2-7 . 13 TRBV7-2 TGTGCCAGCAGCTTAGACAGGGGATCCGAGCAGTACTTC CASSLDRGSEQYF
TRBD1 TRBJ2-1 . 19 TRBV5-6 TGTGCCAGCAGCTTAGAATCTCTCGACCGACAGGGGTTGGTCAATGAGCAGTTCTTC CASSLESLDRQGLVNEQFF
. TRBJ2-7 . 12 TRBV29-1 TGCAGCGTTGATCGCGGTGCCTACGAGCAGTACTTC CSVDRGAYEQYF
TRBD1 TRBJ2-1 . 16 TRBV9 TGTGCCAGCAGCGAGGACAGGGGGTACAGTTACAATGAGCAGTTCTTC CASSEDRGYSYNEQFF
TRBD2 TRBJ2-5 . 14 TRBV28 TGTGCCAGCAGTGGGGGAGGGGCGCTAGAGACCCAGTACTTC CASSGGGALETQYF
. TRBJ2-5 . 12 TRBV29-1 TGCAGCGTTGCCGGGGGCCAAGAGACCCAGTACTTC CSVAGGQETQYF
TRBD2 TRBJ2-1 . 15 TRBV7-8 TGTGCCAGCAGCCTGGGACTAGCGGGGGTGTATGAGCAGTTCTTC CASSLGLAGVYEQFF
TRBD1 TRBJ2-2 . 15 TRBV5-4 TGTGCCAGCAGCCTGGACAGGGGTGACACCGGGGAGCTGTTTTTT CASSLDRGDTGELFF
. TRBJ2-7 . 14 TRBV7-2 TGTGCCAGCAGCTTAAAGGGGTCGTTCCAAACACGGTACTTC CASSLKGSFQTRYF
TRBD2 TRBJ2-2 few 16 TRBV5-1 TGCGCCAGCAGCGTCAGCGGGGGGGAGAACACCGGGGAGCTGTTTTTT CASSVSGGENTGELFF
. TRBJ1-3 once 15 TRBV11-2 TGTGCCAGCAGCTCCAAACTGCTCTCTGGAAACACCATATATTTT CASSSKLLSGNTIYF
. TRBJ2-4 . 15 TRBV2 TGTGCCAGCAGTAGGACAGATATAGCCAAAAACATTCAGTACTTC CASSRTDIAKNIQYF
TRBD2 TRBJ2-7 . 16 TRBV5-1 TGCGCCAGCAGCTGGACACTAGCGGGAGGCTCCTACGAGCAGTACTTC CASSWTLAGGSYEQYF
TRBD1 TRBJ2-3 . 16 TRBV7-2 TGTGCCAGCAGCTCAGTTGGGGCAGGGGGCGCAGATACGCAGTATTTT CASSSVGAGGADTQYF
. TRBJ1-1 . 16 TRBV7-6 TGTGCCAGCAGCCGGAGTCATAACGATCTAAACACTGAAGCTTTCTTT CASSRSHNDLNTEAFF
TRBD1 TRBJ1-3 . 12 TRBV6-6 TGTGCCAGCAGTACAGGGGCGGACACCATATATTTT CASSTGADTIYF
TRBD2 TRBJ2-3 . 14 TRBV2 TGTGCCACAGGGTACGGGGGGGGCACAGATACGCAGTATTTT CATGYGGGTDTQYF
. TRBJ1-6 . 15 TRBV5-1 TGCGCCAGCAGCTTGGCCCGGACAGAGCTTTCACCCCTCCACTTT CASSLARTELSPLHF
. TRBJ2-1 . 14 TRBV11-2 TGTGCCAGCAGCTTAGTGTCCTCTAACAATGAGCAGTTCTTC CASSLVSSNNEQFF
. TRBJ1-5 few 16 TRBV19 TGTGCCAGTAGCCCGGACCAGGGGATATCAGGACAGCCCCAGCATTTT CASSPDQGISGQPQHF
TRBD2 TRBJ2-2 . 16 TRBV7-8 TGTGCCAGCAGCTCAAAGCGGGGACGCGGCACCGGGGAGCTGTTTTTT CASSSKRGRGTGELFF
. TRBJ1-2 . 10 TRBV28 TGTGCCAGGGGCCACGATGGCTACACCTTC CARGHDGYTF
. TRBJ2-1 . 13 TRBV7-9 TGTGCCAGCAGCTTGAGGCCCGGGAATGAGCAGTTCTTC CASSLRPGNEQFF
TRBD2 TRBJ2-3 . 19 TRBV7-9 TGTGCCAGCAGTCCTGGGACTAGCGGGGGGTTCCCGCTGGGGGATACGCAGTATTTT CASSPGTSGGFPLGDTQYF
. TRBJ2-2 . 15 TRBV7-3 TGTGCCAGCAGCTTAACGAGGGGGGGAACCGGGGAGCTGTTTTTT CASSLTRGGTGELFF
. TRBJ2-1 . 17 TRBV15 TGTGCCACCAGCAGCCCCATCGGGGGGCTTTCATACAATGAGCAGTTCTTC CATSSPIGGLSYNEQFF
TRBD1 TRBJ1-4 once 13 TRBV10-1 TGCGCCAGCAGTGCGCAGGGGGGCGAAAAACTGTTTTTT CASSAQGGEKLFF
TRBD1 TRBJ1-1 . 14 TRBV25-1 TGTGCCAGCAGTGAATCTACAGGGGACACTGAAGCTTTCTTT CASSESTGDTEAFF
. TRBJ2-6 . 16 TRBV6-6 TGTGCCAGCAGTTACGTCACGAGCTCTGGGGCCAACGTCCTGACTTTC CASSYVTSSGANVLTF
. TRBJ2-1 . 14 TRBV27 TGTGCCAGCAGTCCCGGGATCCGAGGGAATGAGCAGTTCTTC CASSPGIRGNEQFF
. TRBJ1-2 . 12 TRBV4-3 TGCGCCAGCAGCCAGGAGGGCCAGGGACGACACTTC CASSQEGQGRHF
TRBD1 TRBJ2-7 . 16 TRBV6-6 TGTGCCAGCAGTAAATCCGGGACAGGGTTGTCCTACGAGCAGTACTTC CASSKSGTGLSYEQYF
. TRBJ2-3 . 13 TRBV2 TGTGCCAGCAACTTCGGGGGCACAGATACGCAGTATTTT CASNFGGTDTQYF
TRBD2 TRBJ2-1 . 18 TRBV2 TGTGCCAGCAGCCCCACCCTTACTAGCGGAATATCCTACAATGAGCAGTTCTTC CASSPTLTSGISYNEQFF
TRBD1 TRBJ1-1 . 13 TRBV25-1 TGTGCCAGCACCGACGGACAGGGACGCCTTGCTTTCTTT CASTDGQGRLAFF
TRBD1 TRBJ2-3 once 15 TRBV5-4 TGTGCCAGCAGCTTCACAGGGGTCCGTTCTGGTACGCAGTATTTT CASSFTGVRSGTQYF
. TRBJ2-5 . 12 TRBV2 TGTGCCAGCAAAGGAGAGACAGAGACCCAGTACTTC CASKGETETQYF
TRBD1 TRBJ1-2 . 16 TRBV7-2 TGTGCCAGCAGCTTAGCGGTCGGGACAGCGATCTATGGCTACACCTTC CASSLAVGTAIYGYTF
TRBD1 TRBJ2-7 . 13 TRBV28 TGTGCCAGCAGTTTGGGACAGGGGGGCGAGCAGTACTTC CASSLGQGGEQYF
TRBD1 TRBJ2-3 . 16 TRBV7-2 TGTGCCAGCAGCTCACCTAACAGGGGGTACACAGATACGCAGTATTTT CASSSPNRGYTDTQYF
. TRBJ1-3 . 15 TRBV28 TGTGCCAGCAGTTTAGTACAGGCCTCTGGAAACACCATATATTTT CASSLVQASGNTIYF
. TRBJ2-7 once 15 TRBV25-1 TGTGCCAGCAGTGGGGGCGATCACATTCACTACGAGCAGTACTTC CASSGGDHIHYEQYF
TRBD1 TRBJ2-5 . 20 TRBV4-1 TGCGCCAGCAGCCCACCTTCAGGGACAGGGCAAGGCTGGTGGTTGGAGACCCAGTACTTC CASSPPSGTGQGWWLETQYF
. TRBJ1-2 few 12 TRBV28 TGTGCCAGCAGTTCGGGGAACTATGGCTACACCTTC CASSSGNYGYTF
TRBD1 TRBJ1-4 . 16 TRBV7-8 TGTGCCAGCGGAACACAACCGGGACAGGGATATGAAAAACTGTTTTTT CASGTQPGQGYEKLFF
. TRBJ2-3 . 14 TRBV2 TGTGCCAGCAGTGAATTAGCAGGCACAGATACGCAGTATTTT CASSELAGTDTQYF
. TRBJ2-3 . 14 TRBV4-3 TGCGCCAGCAGCCAAGTCGGAGGGGCGGACACGCAGTATTTT CASSQVGGADTQYF